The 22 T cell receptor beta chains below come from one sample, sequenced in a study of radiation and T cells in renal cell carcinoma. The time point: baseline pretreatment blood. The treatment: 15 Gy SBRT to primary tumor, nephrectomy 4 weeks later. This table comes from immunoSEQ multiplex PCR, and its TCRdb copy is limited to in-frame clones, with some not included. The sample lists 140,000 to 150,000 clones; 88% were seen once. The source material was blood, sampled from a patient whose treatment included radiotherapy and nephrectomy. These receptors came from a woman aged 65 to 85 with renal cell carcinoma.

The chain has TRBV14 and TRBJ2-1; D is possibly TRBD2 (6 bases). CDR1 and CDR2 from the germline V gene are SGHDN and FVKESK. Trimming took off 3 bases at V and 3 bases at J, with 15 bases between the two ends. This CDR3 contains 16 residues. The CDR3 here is CASSQLAIWDYNEQFF. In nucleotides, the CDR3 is TGTGCCAGCAGCCAGCTAGCGATCTGGGACTACAATGAGCAGTTCTTC.

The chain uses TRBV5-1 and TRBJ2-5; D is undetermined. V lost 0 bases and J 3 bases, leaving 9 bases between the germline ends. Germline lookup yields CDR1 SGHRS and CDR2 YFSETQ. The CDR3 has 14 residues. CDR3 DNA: TGCGCCAGCAGCTTGGGGAGAACAGAAGAGACCCAGTACTTC. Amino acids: CASSLGRTEETQYF.

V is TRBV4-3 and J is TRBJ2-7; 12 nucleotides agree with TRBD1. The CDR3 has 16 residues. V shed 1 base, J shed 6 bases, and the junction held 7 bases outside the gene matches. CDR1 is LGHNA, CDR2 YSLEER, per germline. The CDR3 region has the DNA TGCGCCAGCAGCCAAGGGGTGGGACAGGGGGCGGTCGAGCAGTACTTC. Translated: CASSQGVGQGAVEQYF.

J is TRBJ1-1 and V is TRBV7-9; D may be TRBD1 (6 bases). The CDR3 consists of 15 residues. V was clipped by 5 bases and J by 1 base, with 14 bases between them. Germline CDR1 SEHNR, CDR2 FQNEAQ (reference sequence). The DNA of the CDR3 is TGTGCCAGCAGCGCCTACAGGGCGGGGAACACTGAAGCTTTCTTT. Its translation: CASSAYRAGNTEAFF.

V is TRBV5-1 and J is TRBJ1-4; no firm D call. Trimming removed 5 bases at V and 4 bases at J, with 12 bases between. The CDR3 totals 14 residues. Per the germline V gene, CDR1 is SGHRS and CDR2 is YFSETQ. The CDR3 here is CASSSTANNEKLFF. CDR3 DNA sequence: TGCGCCAGCAGTTCTACAGCTAATAATGAAAAACTGTTTTTT.

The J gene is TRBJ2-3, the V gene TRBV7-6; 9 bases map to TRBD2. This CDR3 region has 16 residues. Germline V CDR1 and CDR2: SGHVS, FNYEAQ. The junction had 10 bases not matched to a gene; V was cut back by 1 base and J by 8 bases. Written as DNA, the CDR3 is TGTGCCAGCAGCTTAGGGGCCCGCGGGGGGGCCTTTACGCAGTATTTT. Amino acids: CASSLGARGGAFTQYF.

The CDR3 loop is CASSYPLAGVGNEQFF. CDR3 nucleotide sequence: TGTGCCAGCAGTTACCCCCTAGCGGGGGTCGGGAATGAGCAGTTCTTC. This chain links TRBV6-6 with TRBJ2-1; TRBD2 aligns across 10 bases. V lost 2 bases, J lost 7 bases, and 8 bases stayed unmatched. The CDR3 consists of 16 residues. Germline CDR1 reads MNHNY; CDR2 reads SVGAGI (reference sequence).

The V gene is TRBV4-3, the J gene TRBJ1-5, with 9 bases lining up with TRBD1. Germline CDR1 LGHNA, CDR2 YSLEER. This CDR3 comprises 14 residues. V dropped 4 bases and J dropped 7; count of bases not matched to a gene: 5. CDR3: CASSPGTGQQPQHF. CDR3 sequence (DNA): TGCGCCAGCAGCCCCGGGACAGGGCAACAGCCCCAGCATTTT.

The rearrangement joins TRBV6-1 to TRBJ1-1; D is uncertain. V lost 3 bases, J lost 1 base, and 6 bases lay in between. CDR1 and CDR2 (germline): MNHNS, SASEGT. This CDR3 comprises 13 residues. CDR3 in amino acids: CASSDRGNTEAFF. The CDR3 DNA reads TGTGCCAGCAGTGACAGAGGGAACACTGAAGCTTTCTTT.

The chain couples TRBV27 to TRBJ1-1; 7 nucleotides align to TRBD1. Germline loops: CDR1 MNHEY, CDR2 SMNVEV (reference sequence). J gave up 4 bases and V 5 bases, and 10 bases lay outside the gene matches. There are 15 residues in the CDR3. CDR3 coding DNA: TGTGCCAGCAGTCCCATCCGACAGGGAAGCACTGAAGCTTTCTTT. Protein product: CASSPIRQGSTEAFF.

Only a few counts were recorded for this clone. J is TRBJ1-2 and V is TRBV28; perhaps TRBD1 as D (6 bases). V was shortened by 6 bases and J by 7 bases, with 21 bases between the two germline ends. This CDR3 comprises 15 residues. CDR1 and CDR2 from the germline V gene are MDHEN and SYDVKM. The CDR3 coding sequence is TGTGCCAGCAGAACCGAGGGCAGGGGTTTGGGTGGCTACACCTTC. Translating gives CASRTEGRGLGGYTF.

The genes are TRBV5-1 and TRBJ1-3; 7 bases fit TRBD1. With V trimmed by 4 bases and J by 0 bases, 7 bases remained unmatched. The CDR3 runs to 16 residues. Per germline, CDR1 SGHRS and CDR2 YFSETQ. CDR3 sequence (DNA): TGCGCCAGCAGCCAGACAGGGATCCTCTCTGGAAACACCATATATTTT. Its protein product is CASSQTGILSGNTIYF.

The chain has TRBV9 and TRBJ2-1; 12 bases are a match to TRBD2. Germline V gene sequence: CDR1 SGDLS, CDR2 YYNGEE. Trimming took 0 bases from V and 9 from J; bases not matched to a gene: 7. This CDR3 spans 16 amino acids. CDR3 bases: TGTGCCAGCAGCGTAGGAGCTAGCGGGGGGGCCGTTGAGCAGTTCTTC. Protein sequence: CASSVGASGGAVEQFF.

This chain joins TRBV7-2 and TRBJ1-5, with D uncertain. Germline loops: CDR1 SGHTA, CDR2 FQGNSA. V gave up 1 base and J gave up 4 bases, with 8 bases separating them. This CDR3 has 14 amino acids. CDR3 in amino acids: CASSLGRRNQPQHF. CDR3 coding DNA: TGTGCCAGCAGCTTAGGCAGGAGGAATCAGCCCCAGCATTTT.

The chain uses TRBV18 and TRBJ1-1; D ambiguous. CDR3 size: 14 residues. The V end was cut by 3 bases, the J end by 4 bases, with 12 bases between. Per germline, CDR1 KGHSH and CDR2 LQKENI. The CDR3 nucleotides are TGTGCCAGCTCACCTCTTTGGGGAGGCACTGAAGCTTTCTTT. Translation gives CASSPLWGGTEAFF.

The CDR3 DNA sequence: TGTGCCAGCAGCGTAGCGCCTAGCGGGGGGGCCAGTCAAGAGACCCAGTACTTC. This codes for CASSVAPSGGASQETQYF. This sequence joins TRBV9 and TRBJ2-5, with 12 bases that match TRBD2. Germline V gene sequence: CDR1 SGDLS, CDR2 YYNGEE. Trimming took 0 bases from V and 2 from J; bases not matched to a gene: 8. CDR3 length: 18 residues. The full variable domain, in which reference TRBV9 and TRBJ2-5 provide the parts outside the CDR3, is DSGVTQTPKHLITATGQRVTLRCSPRSGDLSVYWYQQSLDQGLQFLIQYYNGEERAKGNILERFSAQQFPDLHSELNLSSLELGDSALYFCASSVAPSGGASQETQYFGPGTRLLVL.

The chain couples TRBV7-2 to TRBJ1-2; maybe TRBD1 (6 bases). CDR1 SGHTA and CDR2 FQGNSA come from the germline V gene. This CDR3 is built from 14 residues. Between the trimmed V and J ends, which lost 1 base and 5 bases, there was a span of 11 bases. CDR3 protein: CASSLGTGRYGYTF. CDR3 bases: TGTGCCAGCAGCTTAGGAACAGGGCGGTATGGCTACACCTTC.

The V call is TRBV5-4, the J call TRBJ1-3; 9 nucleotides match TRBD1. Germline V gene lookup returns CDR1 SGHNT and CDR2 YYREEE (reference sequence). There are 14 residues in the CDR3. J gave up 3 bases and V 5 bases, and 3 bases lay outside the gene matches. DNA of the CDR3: TGTGCCAGCAGTTTGACAGGGGGTGGAAACACCATATATTTT. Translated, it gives CASSLTGGGNTIYF.

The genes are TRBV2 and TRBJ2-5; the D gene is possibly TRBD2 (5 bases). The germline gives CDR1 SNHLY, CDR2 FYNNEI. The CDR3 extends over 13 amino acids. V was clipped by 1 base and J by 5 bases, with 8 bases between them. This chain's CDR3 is CASSEGRRETQYF. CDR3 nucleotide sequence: TGTGCCAGCAGTGAAGGAAGGAGGGAGACCCAGTACTTC.

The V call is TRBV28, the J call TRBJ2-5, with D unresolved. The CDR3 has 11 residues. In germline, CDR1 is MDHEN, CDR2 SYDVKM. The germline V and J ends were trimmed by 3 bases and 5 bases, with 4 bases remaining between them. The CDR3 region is CASSFEETQYF. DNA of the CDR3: TGTGCCAGCAGTTTTGAGGAGACCCAGTACTTC.

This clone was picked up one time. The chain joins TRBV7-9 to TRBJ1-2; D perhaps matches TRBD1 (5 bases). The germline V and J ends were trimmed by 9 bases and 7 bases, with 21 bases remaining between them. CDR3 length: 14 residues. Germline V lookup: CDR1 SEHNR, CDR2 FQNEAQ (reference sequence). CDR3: CASTETTARGGYTF. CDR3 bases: TGTGCCAGTACCGAAACCACGGCAAGGGGTGGCTACACCTTC.

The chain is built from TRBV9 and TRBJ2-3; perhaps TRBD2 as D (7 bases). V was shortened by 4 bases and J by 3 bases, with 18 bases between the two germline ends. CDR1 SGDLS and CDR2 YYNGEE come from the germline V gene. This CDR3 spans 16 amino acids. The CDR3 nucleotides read TGTGCCAGCAGCACACGGGGGGCGTTGGCGACAGATACGCAGTATTTT. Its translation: CASSTRGALATDTQYF.